The 29 T cell receptor beta chains below all came from one sample that was sequenced in a study of blood T cell repertoires in COVID-19. Using immunoSEQ multiplex PCR, the repertoire was profiled, and TCRdb retains in-frame clones only, with some absent. The sample has nearly 200,000 clones; 84% are singletons. The sequencing input was peripheral blood. These TCRs come from a woman aged 70-85 years with active or convalescent COVID-19.

This chain links TRBV7-3 with TRBJ2-2, with 7 positions matching TRBD2. This CDR3 contains 17 residues. Germline assignment: CDR1 SGHTA and CDR2 FQGTGA. V dropped 2 bases and J dropped 0; count of bases not matched to a gene: 6. The DNA for the CDR3 is TGTGCCAGCAGCTTACGGGTAGCGGGCGCGAACACCGGGGAGCTGTTTTTT. It specifies CASSLRVAGANTGELFF.

This chain connects TRBV2 to TRBJ2-5; D is perhaps TRBD2 (6 bases). The CDR3 contains 12 residues. CDR1 and CDR2 from the germline V gene are SNHLY and FYNNEI. With 9 bases removed from V and 5 bases from J, the gap between germline ends came to 13 bases. In nucleotides, the CDR3 is TGTGCCAGGACTCTCGGAGGGGAGACCCAGTACTTC. It is translated as CARTLGGETQYF.

This clone occurred a few times. The V gene is TRBV19, the J gene TRBJ2-7; maybe TRBD1 (6 bases). The CDR3 has 13 residues. V was trimmed by 9 bases and J by 5 bases, leaving 17 bases between them. Germline V gives CDR1 LNHDA, CDR2 SQIVND (reference sequence). The CDR3 coding sequence is TGTGCCAGCCAACGCCAGGGGAGTCACGAGCAGTACTTC. It codes for CASQRQGSHEQYF.

The chain is built from TRBV5-1 and TRBJ2-2; possible D gene TRBD1, 6 bases. The CDR3 sequence is 16 residues long. Germline values: CDR1 SGHRS, CDR2 YFSETQ. Trimming took 3 bases from V and 4 from J, leaving 16 bases between them. This CDR3 reads CASSSTGPAGTGELFF. CDR3 bases: TGCGCCAGCAGCTCGACAGGTCCCGCGGGCACCGGGGAGCTGTTTTTT.

The genes are TRBV19 and TRBJ2-5; 9 nucleotides agree with TRBD2. Losses at the gene ends were 9 bases for V and 4 bases for J; bases not matched to a gene: 15. The length of the CDR3 is 16 residues. From germline, CDR1 is LNHDA and CDR2 SQIVND (reference sequence). The CDR3 loop reads CASKTRGLAGPETQYF. The CDR3, as DNA: TGTGCCAGCAAGACTAGGGGGCTAGCGGGGCCAGAGACCCAGTACTTC. Variable domain in full (rest from reference TRBV19 and TRBJ2-5): DGGITQSPKYLFRKEGQNVTLSCEQNLNHDAMYWYRQDPGQGLRLIYYSQIVNDFQKGDIAEGYSVSREKKESFPLTVTSAQKNPTAFYLCASKTRGLAGPETQYFGPGTRLLVL.

V and J are TRBV6-2 or TRBV6-3 and TRBJ2-7; 10 bases map to TRBD2. Unmatched junction bases numbered 8, after V lost 3 bases and J lost 3 bases. Germline lookup yields CDR1 MNHEY and CDR2 SVGEGT. The CDR3 is made up of 16 amino acids. In DNA form, the CDR3 reads TGTGCCAGCAGTTATCGGGGCAGCGGGAGGGTCTACGAGCAGTACTTC. Amino acids: CASSYRGSGRVYEQYF.

This sequence joins TRBV2 and TRBJ2-1; 12 nucleotides line up with TRBD2. Germline V CDR1 and CDR2: SNHLY, FYNNEI. CDR3 length equals 15 residues. The J segment lost 6 bases and the V segment lost 5 bases, leaving 5 bases of the junction unmatched. CDR3 sequence reads: CASSLLAGGINEQFF. The CDR3 DNA is TGTGCCAGCAGTTTACTAGCGGGAGGAATCAATGAGCAGTTCTTC.

DNA for the CDR3: TGTGCCAGCAGTGGACTAGCGGGATTCTTAGCCAAAAACATTCAGTACTTC. This sequence encodes CASSGLAGFLAKNIQYF. The rearrangement joins TRBV27 to TRBJ2-4, with 12 bases aligning to TRBD2. CDR1 is MNHEY and CDR2 is SMNVEV in the germline V gene (reference sequence). The CDR3 consists of 17 residues. J was trimmed by 0 bases and V by 5 bases; bases with no gene match: 5.

The chain uses TRBV11-2 and TRBJ2-5; the D is unclear. CDR1 is SGHAT, CDR2 FQNNGV, per germline. The V gene lost 1 base and the J gene lost 1 base, with 13 bases spanning the gap. CDR3 length equals 16 residues. CDR3 sequence reads: CASSLASARIQETQYF. The CDR3 coding sequence is TGTGCCAGCAGCTTAGCCTCTGCTAGAATCCAAGAGACCCAGTACTTC.

The J gene is TRBJ2-1, the V gene TRBV21-1; the table's D call TRBD1 went unverified against the DNA. TRBV21-1 constitutes a pseudogene. The CDR3 sequence is 14 residues long. CDR3 residues: CASSKVAGDNEQFF. Here the CDR3 DNA reads TGTGCCAGCAGCAAAGTGGCAGGGGACAATGAGCAGTTCTTC.

The chain links TRBV7-2 to TRBJ2-2; 8 positions match TRBD2. The V and J ends lost 5 bases and 4 bases, in that order; junction bases with no gene match: 3. The CDR3 length is 14 residues. In germline, CDR1 is SGHTA, CDR2 FQGNSA. The CDR3 sequence is CASSPGLATGELFF. For the CDR3, the DNA is TGTGCCAGCAGCCCAGGACTAGCCACCGGGGAGCTGTTTTTT.

This chain joins TRBV7-2 and TRBJ2-3, with D tentatively TRBD1 (6 bases). The ends were cut back, 3 bases at V and 2 bases at J, with 12 bases in the middle. Germline V lookup: CDR1 SGHTA, CDR2 FQGNSA. CDR3 size: 15 residues. CDR3 region: CASSLMDSYTDTQYF. Here the CDR3 DNA reads TGTGCCAGCAGCTTGATGGACAGCTACACAGATACGCAGTATTTT.

This clone was observed once. This chain links TRBV12-5 with TRBJ2-3; TRBD2 might be the D (6 bases). The CDR3 contains 12 residues. Germline V gene lookup returns CDR1 LGHNT and CDR2 FRNRAP. This chain's CDR3 is CGAGPTPDTQYF. CDR3 coding DNA: TGTGGGGCGGGGCCCACCCCAGATACGCAGTATTTT.

The chain employs TRBV3-1 (or the pseudogene TRBV3-2) and TRBJ1-2; D perhaps matches TRBD1 (5 bases). The CDR3 spans 15 residues. V lost 0 bases, J lost 4 bases, and 12 bases lay in between. In germline, CDR1 is LGHDT, CDR2 YNNKEL (reference sequence). The CDR3 protein is CASSQDPGGVYGYTF. The CDR3 DNA reads TGTGCCAGCAGCCAAGATCCCGGGGGGGTCTATGGCTACACCTTC.

The chain couples TRBV12-5 to TRBJ2-3; tentative D call: TRBD2 (5 bases). This CDR3 is built from 16 residues. V lost 3 bases and J lost 1, with 14 bases in between. Germline assignment: CDR1 LGHNT and CDR2 FRNRAP. This chain's CDR3 is CASGFWRAWGTDTQYF. CDR3 in DNA: TGTGCTAGTGGTTTCTGGCGGGCCTGGGGCACAGATACGCAGTATTTT. Full variable domain (rest looked up from reference TRBV12-5 and TRBJ2-3): DARVTQTPRHKVTEMGQEVTMRCQPILGHNTVFWYRQTMMQGLELLAYFRNRAPLDDSGMPKDRFSAEMPDATLATLKIQPSEPRDSAVYFCASGFWRAWGTDTQYFGPGTRLTVL.

The genes are TRBV12-3 or TRBV12-4 and TRBJ1-1; a weak D match, TRBD1 (5 bases). The CDR3 length is 13 residues. V shed 4 bases and J shed 4 bases, with 10 bases lying between them. The CDR3 is CASSSTGGTEAFF. As DNA, the CDR3 is TGTGCCAGCAGTTCAACCGGGGGCACTGAAGCTTTCTTT.

This clone was counted between two and nine times. This chain joins TRBV3-1 (or the pseudogene TRBV3-2) and TRBJ2-3; D possibly corresponds to TRBD2 (6 bases). The germline V gene has CDR1 LGHDT and CDR2 YNNKEL (reference sequence). This CDR3 is built from 19 residues. V dropped 8 bases and J dropped 6 bases, with 33 bases sitting between them. Here the CDR3 DNA reads TGTGCCAGCTCCCCGGGGGTCCCCGGGGGATCGGGTCTGATGGATACGCAGTATTTT. Its protein is CASSPGVPGGSGLMDTQYF.

The chain links TRBV28 to TRBJ2-7; D might be TRBD2 (6 bases). V was cut by 5 bases and J by 4 bases, with 12 bases left in between. Per germline, CDR1 MDHEN and CDR2 SYDVKM. The CDR3 is made up of 13 amino acids. The CDR3 DNA reads TGTGCCAGCAGTGGGGCGGGGCTGTACGAGCAGTACTTC. It specifies CASSGAGLYEQYF.

CDR3 nucleotides: TGTGCCAGCCACAATCTTCGACTAGCGGGAGGACTCCCATACTTC. Protein sequence: CASHNLRLAGGLPYF. The rearrangement uses TRBV27 and TRBJ2-5, with 13 nucleotides matching TRBD2. CDR1 is MNHEY, CDR2 SMNVEV, per germline (reference sequence). This CDR3 is built from 15 residues. V lost 8 bases and J lost 14; bases outside the gene matches: 17.

The chain combines TRBV6-2 or TRBV6-3 with TRBJ1-5, with D possibly TRBD1 on 5 matching bases. Germline CDR1 is MNHEY and CDR2 is SVGEGT. The germline V and J ends were trimmed by 0 bases and 4 bases, with 13 bases remaining between them. CDR3 length equals 16 residues. The CDR3 bases are TGTGCCAGCAGTTACTCGCCAAGGGCAGGGAATCAGCCCCAGCATTTT. This encodes CASSYSPRAGNQPQHF.

V usage is TRBV24-1 and J usage is TRBJ2-7; tentatively, D is TRBD1 (6 bases). The V end was cut by 3 bases, the J end by 5 bases, with 16 bases between. CDR1 is KGHDR, CDR2 SFDVKD, per germline. The CDR3 totals 15 residues. CDR3 region: CATSDGHRVPHEQYF. Written as DNA, the CDR3 is TGTGCCACCAGTGATGGGCACAGGGTCCCCCACGAGCAGTACTTC.

The CDR3 nucleotides read TGTGCCAGCAGCTTAGAGCGGAGCGGGGGGTACGAGCAGTACTTC. Translating it yields CASSLERSGGYEQYF. The J gene is TRBJ2-7, the V gene TRBV13; TRBD2 agrees at 9 bases. CDR1 is PRHDT and CDR2 is FYEKMQ in the germline V gene (reference sequence). The CDR3 spans 15 residues. V lost 1 base to trimming and J lost 4 bases; unmatched junction nucleotides: 5. The full variable domain, in which reference TRBV13 and TRBJ2-7 provide the parts outside the CDR3, is AAGVIQSPRHLIKEKRETATLKCYPIPRHDTVYWYQQGPGQDPQFLISFYEKMQSDKGSIPDRFSAQQFSDYHSELNMSSLELGDSALYFCASSLERSGGYEQYFGPGTRLTVT.

This clone occurred a few times. The V and J genes are TRBV9 and TRBJ2-7, with TRBD1 matching 10 bases. The CDR3 runs to 15 residues. Germline CDR1 and CDR2: SGDLS and YYNGEE. V was pared by 4 bases and J by 1 base, with 5 bases of the junction left unmatched. Here the CDR3 reads CASSLRTGGSYEQYF. In DNA form, the CDR3 reads TGTGCCAGCAGCCTCCGGACAGGGGGTTCCTACGAGCAGTACTTC.

The rearrangement uses TRBV11-2 and TRBJ2-7, with a tentative D call TRBD1 (7 bases). Trimming removed 5 bases from V and 3 bases from J, with 8 bases in between. This CDR3 spans 12 amino acids. Germline CDR1 and CDR2: SGHAT and FQNNGV. The CDR3 region has the DNA TGTGCCAGCAGCCAGGGGGGCTACGAGCAGTACTTC. It yields the protein CASSQGGYEQYF.

The rearrangement links TRBV2 to TRBJ2-1, with TRBD2 matching over 8 bases. CDR1 and CDR2 (germline): SNHLY, FYNNEI. The CDR3 loop spans 15 amino acids. The junction had 8 bases not matched to a gene; V was cut back by 3 bases and J by 7 bases. The CDR3 coding sequence is TGTGCCAGCAGTGAGACAGGCGGGAGGAGTAATGAGCAGTTCTTC. Its translation: CASSETGGRSNEQFF.

The rearrangement joins TRBV9 to TRBJ2-1; D may be TRBD1 (8 bases). V was shortened by 0 bases and J by 8 bases, with 21 bases between the two germline ends. The germline V gene encodes CDR1 SGDLS and CDR2 YYNGEE. The CDR3 spans 17 residues. The CDR3 here is CASSVGPSGKQGDEQFF. The CDR3 DNA reads as TGTGCCAGCAGCGTAGGTCCTAGCGGTAAACAGGGGGATGAGCAGTTCTTC.

This clone occurred once. The CDR3 bases are TGCGCCAGCAGCTTAGGAAGACAGGCCTACGAGCAGTACTTC. Its protein is CASSLGRQAYEQYF. The chain links TRBV4-1 to TRBJ2-7, with D possibly TRBD1 on 6 matching bases. Germline V gives CDR1 MGHRA, CDR2 YSYEKL. The CDR3 runs 14 residues. Trimming left V 5 bases short and J 2 bases short, with 13 bases between.

This clone has a count of ten or more. The V gene is TRBV7-9, the J gene TRBJ2-1; 10 nucleotides align to TRBD2. This CDR3 is built from 15 residues. CDR1 and CDR2 (germline): SEHNR, FQNEAQ (reference sequence). V trimming: 3 bases; J trimming: 8 bases; junction bases outside the gene matches: 7. CDR3 residues: CASSFSAGGRDEQFF. The CDR3 DNA follows: TGTGCCAGCAGCTTCTCAGCGGGAGGGCGGGATGAGCAGTTCTTC.

This chain links TRBV25-1 with TRBJ2-5; weak D call: TRBD2 (5 bases). The CDR3 sequence is 13 residues long. Trimming took 6 bases from V and 4 from J, leaving 12 bases between them. In germline, CDR1 is MGHDK, CDR2 SYGVNS. The CDR3 loop is CASRASYSETQYF. CDR3 in DNA: TGTGCCAGCAGGGCTAGCTATTCAGAGACCCAGTACTTC.